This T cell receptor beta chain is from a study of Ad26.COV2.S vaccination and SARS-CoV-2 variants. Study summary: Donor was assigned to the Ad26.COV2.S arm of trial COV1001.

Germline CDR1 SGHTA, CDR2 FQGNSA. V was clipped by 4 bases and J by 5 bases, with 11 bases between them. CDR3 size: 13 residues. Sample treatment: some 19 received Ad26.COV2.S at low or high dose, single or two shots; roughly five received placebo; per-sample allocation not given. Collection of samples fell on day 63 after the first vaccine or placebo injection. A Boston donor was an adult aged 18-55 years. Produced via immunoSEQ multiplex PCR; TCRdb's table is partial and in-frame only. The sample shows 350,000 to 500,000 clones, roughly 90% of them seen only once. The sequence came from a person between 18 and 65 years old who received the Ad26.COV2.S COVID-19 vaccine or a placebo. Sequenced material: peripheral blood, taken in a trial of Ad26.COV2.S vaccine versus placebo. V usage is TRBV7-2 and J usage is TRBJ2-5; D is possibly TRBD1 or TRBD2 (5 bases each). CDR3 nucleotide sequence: TGTGCCAGCAGCTCCGGGACGCGGGAGACCCAGTACTTC. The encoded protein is CASSSGTRETQYF.